The 23 T cell receptor beta chains below all came from one sample that was sequenced in a study of cytomegalovirus exposure and HLA in healthy donors (dated by TCRdb to 2015 to 2018). Library preparation was by the immunoSEQ multiplex PCR assay. For the multiplex PCR, a mixture combining 60 forward primers for TCR Vbeta segments and 13 reverse primers for TCR Jbeta segments was used. TCRdb stores this immuneACCESS table with in-frame sequences only. Part of the clones is absent; in the studies checked, under half of the shortfall reflects unresolved V genes, and no reason is known for the rest. The sample contains about 170,000 clones, roughly 71% of them found a single time. Together, the top ten hold about 1.6% of the sample. Sequenced input: PBMCs. The receptors derive from a girl between 5 and 17 years old in good health and CMV-seronegative.

The CDR3 protein is CASSLSPGYTGELFF. The CDR3 DNA reads TGTGCCAGCAGCTTATCACCAGGCTACACCGGGGAGCTGTTTTTT. The chain recombines TRBV7-8 with TRBJ2-2; D uncertain. CDR3 length equals 15 residues. The V and J ends lost 2 bases and 3 bases respectively, with 10 bases between them. Germline-derived CDR1 and CDR2 are SGHVS and FQNEAQ.

In this sample, this clone turned up a few times. The rearrangement uses TRBV2 and TRBJ2-7; 10 bases map to TRBD1. With V trimmed by 7 bases and J by 1 base, 10 bases remained unmatched. The CDR3 totals 16 residues. The germline CDR1 and CDR2 sequences are SNHLY and FYNNEI. CDR3 sequence (DNA): TGTGCCAGCAACGGGGAAGGACAGGGGGTTTCCTACGAGCAGTACTTC. Encoded protein: CASNGEGQGVSYEQYF.

The chain joins TRBV6-6 to TRBJ2-2, with D unclear. V lost 6 bases, J lost 1 base, and 9 bases lay in between. This CDR3 is 14 amino acids long. Germline V gene data show CDR1 as MNHNY and CDR2 as SVGAGI (reference sequence). CDR3 protein: CASSYRENTGELFF. Written as DNA, the CDR3 is TGTGCCAGCAGCTACAGAGAGAACACCGGGGAGCTGTTTTTT.

In DNA, the CDR3 is TGTGCCAGCAGTGAAGGCCCCGGGGGGCTCTCCTACGAGCAGTACTTC. This gives the protein CASSEGPGGLSYEQYF. J is TRBJ2-7 and V is TRBV2; maybe TRBD2 (7 bases). CDR1 and CDR2 from the germline V gene are SNHLY and FYNNEI. The CDR3 consists of 16 residues. V gave up 1 base and J gave up 0 bases, with 13 bases separating them.

The chain recombines TRBV5-1 with TRBJ2-6; the D is unclear. CDR1 is SGHRS and CDR2 is YFSETQ in the germline V gene. The CDR3 extends over 17 amino acids. Between the trimmed V and J ends, which lost 1 base and 1 base, there was a span of 12 bases. DNA for the CDR3: TGCGCCAGCAGCTTGTTGGGCAGCACGTCTGGGGCCAACGTCCTGACTTTC. Translated: CASSLLGSTSGANVLTF.

Concerning this clone: The same CDR3 is also encoded by other DNA sequences in this sample. This chain links TRBV9 with TRBJ1-1, with unresolved D. Trimming pared 0 bases from V and 0 bases from J, leaving 6 bases between. This CDR3 has 14 residues. Germline V CDR1 and CDR2: SGDLS, YYNGEE. The CDR3 region is CASSVGQMNTEAFF. In nucleotides, the CDR3 is TGTGCCAGCAGCGTAGGTCAGATGAACACTGAAGCTTTCTTT.

V is TRBV11-2 and J is TRBJ2-1, with 12 bases matching TRBD2. Per the germline V gene, CDR1 is SGHAT and CDR2 is FQNNGV. V lost 5 bases to trimming and J lost 7 bases; unmatched junction nucleotides: 9. This CDR3 spans 16 amino acids. The CDR3 DNA reads as TGTGCCAGCAGCAGTCTAGCGGGGGGGCGAAGGAATGAGCAGTTCTTC. Translated, it gives CASSSLAGGRRNEQFF. Together with reference TRBV11-2 and TRBJ2-1, the CDR3 gives the full variable domain: EAGVAQSPRYKIIEKRQSVAFWCNPISGHATLYWYQQILGQGPKLLIQFQNNGVVDDSQLPKDRFSAERLKGVDSTLKIQPAKLEDSAVYLCASSSLAGGRRNEQFFGPGTRLTVL.

The chain links TRBV7-9 to TRBJ1-1, with D unresolved. Germline assignment: CDR1 SEHNR and CDR2 FQNEAQ (reference sequence). CDR3 length: 13 residues. The V and J ends lost 3 bases and 5 bases respectively, with 10 bases between them. CDR3 protein: CASSFIGETEAFF. The DNA for the CDR3 is TGTGCCAGCAGCTTCATCGGGGAAACTGAAGCTTTCTTT.

In its sample, this clone was seen a few times. The V call is TRBV5-1, the J call TRBJ2-2; D may be TRBD2 (5 bases). The germline gives CDR1 SGHRS, CDR2 YFSETQ. Trimming shortened V by 7 bases and J by 0 bases, and 10 bases separated the two germline ends. CDR3 size: 14 residues. The CDR3 sequence: CASSEAPNTGELFF. The CDR3 DNA sequence: TGCGCCAGCTCGGAGGCTCCGAACACCGGGGAGCTGTTTTTT.

J is TRBJ2-5 and V is TRBV6-8, with D maybe TRBD1 (6 bases). This CDR3 spans 19 amino acids. V lost 0 bases to trimming and J lost 4 bases, with 24 bases between them. Germline V CDR1 and CDR2: MNHGY, SAAAGT. Here the CDR3 reads CASSYSAGESGVTGETQYF. For the CDR3, the DNA is TGTGCCAGCAGTTACTCGGCAGGGGAAAGTGGGGTAACAGGAGAGACCCAGTACTTC.

This clone is a singleton in its sample. The chain combines TRBV6-6 with TRBJ2-7; D may be TRBD1 (6 bases). Germline assignment: CDR1 MNHNY and CDR2 SVGAGI (reference sequence). The V end lost 7 bases, the J end lost 5 bases, and 21 bases lay between the germline ends. The CDR3 contains 15 residues. The DNA for the CDR3 is TGTGCCAGCACCACGAAGGGGGAAATAGTGCACGAGCAGTACTTC. Its protein is CASTTKGEIVHEQYF.

The chain has TRBV27 and TRBJ2-3; TRBD2 is a possible D gene (7 bases). This CDR3 contains 15 residues. Trimming left V 3 bases short and J 3 bases short, with 13 bases between. Per germline, CDR1 MNHEY and CDR2 SMNVEV (reference sequence). DNA for the CDR3: TGTGCCAGCAGTTTTGAGGGGGGGAGAACAGATACGCAGTATTTT. Translating it yields CASSFEGGRTDTQYF.

J is TRBJ2-2 and V is TRBV7-9, with a possible D match to TRBD1 (6 bases). The germline CDR1 and CDR2 sequences are SEHNR and FQNEAQ (reference sequence). The CDR3 totals 15 residues. Trimming shortened V by 4 bases and J by 4 bases, and 13 bases separated the two germline ends. The CDR3 protein is CASSSSGTTTGELFF. For the CDR3, the DNA is TGTGCCAGCAGCTCGTCCGGGACAACCACCGGGGAGCTGTTTTTT.

The chain links TRBV9 to TRBJ1-1, with D unresolved. Germline values: CDR1 SGDLS, CDR2 YYNGEE. The CDR3 has 13 residues. Trimming cost V 3 bases and J 3 bases, with 9 bases left between them. The CDR3 DNA reads as TGTGCCAGCAGCGGCGGGAGGGACACTGAAGCTTTCTTT. Residues: CASSGGRDTEAFF.

The chain has TRBV29-1 and TRBJ2-3, with TRBD1 matching over 8 bases. Germline V CDR1 and CDR2: SQVTM, ANQGSEA. CDR3 length: 14 amino acids. Unmatched junction bases numbered 10, after V lost 6 bases and J lost 5 bases. The CDR3: CSVRGQVKEDTQYF. DNA for the CDR3: TGCAGCGTCAGGGGACAGGTGAAGGAAGATACGCAGTATTTT.

The chain links TRBV2 to TRBJ2-5; 7 nucleotides agree with TRBD2. The germline CDR1 and CDR2 sequences are SNHLY and FYNNEI. The CDR3 consists of 13 residues. The trim removed 8 bases at V and 4 bases at J, leaving 7 bases unmatched. The CDR3 DNA follows: TGTGCCAGCGGGAGGGTCCCCGGAGAGACCCAGTACTTC. This translates into CASGRVPGETQYF.

The V and J genes are TRBV5-4 and TRBJ2-3; possible D gene TRBD1, 6 bases. Germline V gives CDR1 SGHNT, CDR2 YYREEE (reference sequence). This CDR3 contains 15 residues. V lost 4 bases and J 0 bases, leaving 12 bases between the germline ends. The CDR3 loop is CASSPGQPSTDTQYF. DNA for the CDR3: TGTGCCAGCAGCCCGGGACAACCTAGCACAGATACGCAGTATTTT.

The chain joins TRBV5-4 to TRBJ2-2; 7 nucleotides match TRBD2. CDR3 length: 14 residues. CDR1 SGHNT and CDR2 YYREEE come from the germline V gene (reference sequence). V was pared by 3 bases and J by 6 bases, with 5 bases of the junction left unmatched. CDR3: CASSWDYISGELFF. The CDR3 nucleotides are TGTGCCAGCAGCTGGGACTACATCTCCGGGGAGCTGTTTTTT. Filled out from reference TRBV5-4 and TRBJ2-2, the complete variable domain reads ETGVTQSPTHLIKTRGQQVTLRCSSQSGHNTVSWYQQALGQGPQFIFQYYREEENGRGNFPPRFSGLQFPNYSSELNVNALELDDSALYLCASSWDYISGELFFGEGSRLTVL.

This clone was observed a few times. Other DNA sequences in this specimen translate into the identical CDR3. The V and J genes are TRBV15 and TRBJ2-7; D remains unclear. This CDR3 contains 13 residues. V was shortened by 6 bases and J by 0 bases, with 9 bases between the two germline ends. From germline, CDR1 is LNHNV and CDR2 YYDKDF (reference sequence). The CDR3 bases are TGTGCCACCAGGAGTCCCGGCTCCTACGAGCAGTACTTC. Translating gives CATRSPGSYEQYF. Drawing the rest from reference TRBV15 and TRBJ2-7, the complete variable domain is DAMVIQNPRYQVTQFGKPVTLSCSQTLNHNVMYWYQQKSSQAPKLLFHYYDKDFNNEADTPDNFQSRRPNTSFCFLDIRSPGLGDTAMYLCATRSPGSYEQYFGPGTRLTVT.

The chain links TRBV29-1 to TRBJ1-2; D perhaps matches TRBD1 (6 bases). Trimming left V 3 bases short and J 8 bases short, with 19 bases between. CDR1 is SQVTM and CDR2 is ANQGSEA in the germline V gene. CDR3 length equals 14 residues. CDR3 loop: CSVDVARGLGGYTF. CDR3 DNA: TGCAGCGTTGACGTAGCTAGGGGGTTAGGAGGCTACACCTTC.

V usage is TRBV6-1 and J usage is TRBJ2-2; 8 nucleotides match TRBD1. The CDR3 extends over 14 amino acids. In germline, CDR1 is MNHNS, CDR2 SASEGT. J was trimmed by 13 bases and V by 8 bases; bases with no gene match: 15. CDR3 DNA sequence: TGTGCCAGCGAGAGAGGACAGGGTCGGTCCGGGCTGTTTTTT. It yields the protein CASERGQGRSGLFF.

This clone showed up just a few times. This rearrangement joins TRBV4-1 to TRBJ2-1; D gene ambiguous. CDR1 and CDR2 (germline): MGHRA, YSYEKL. This CDR3 spans 15 amino acids. The V end lost 1 base, the J end lost 5 bases, and 12 bases lay between the germline ends. This CDR3 is CASSQVVSTDNEQFF. Here the CDR3 DNA reads TGCGCCAGCAGCCAAGTTGTTAGCACCGACAATGAGCAGTTCTTC.

Only a few counts were recorded for this clone. This chain uses TRBV7-9 with TRBJ1-1; D not certain. The V gene lost 2 bases and the J gene lost 4 bases, with 14 bases spanning the gap. The CDR3 spans 15 residues. In germline, CDR1 is SEHNR, CDR2 FQNEAQ (reference sequence). The CDR3: CASSLKSRVGTEAFF. For the CDR3, the DNA is TGTGCCAGCAGCTTAAAGTCGCGGGTGGGCACTGAAGCTTTCTTT.